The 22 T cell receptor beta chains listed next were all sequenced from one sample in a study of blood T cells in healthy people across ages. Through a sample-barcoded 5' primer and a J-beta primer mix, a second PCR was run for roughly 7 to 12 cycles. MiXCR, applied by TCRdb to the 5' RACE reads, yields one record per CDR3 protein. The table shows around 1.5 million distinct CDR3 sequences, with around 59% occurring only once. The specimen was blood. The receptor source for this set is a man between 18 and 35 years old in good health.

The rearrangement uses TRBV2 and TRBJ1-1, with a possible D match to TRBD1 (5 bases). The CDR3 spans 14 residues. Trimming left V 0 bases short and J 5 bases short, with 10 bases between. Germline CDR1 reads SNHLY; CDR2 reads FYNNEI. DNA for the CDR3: TGTGCCAGCAGTGAAGCAGGGGCAGGGACTGAAGCTTTCTTT. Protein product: CASSEAGAGTEAFF.

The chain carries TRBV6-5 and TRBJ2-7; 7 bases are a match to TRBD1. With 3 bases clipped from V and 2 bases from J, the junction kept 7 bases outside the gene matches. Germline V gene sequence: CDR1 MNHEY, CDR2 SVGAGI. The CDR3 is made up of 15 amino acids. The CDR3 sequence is CASSYYRQGTYEQYF. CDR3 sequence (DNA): TGTGCCAGCAGTTATTATCGACAGGGCACCTACGAGCAGTACTTC.

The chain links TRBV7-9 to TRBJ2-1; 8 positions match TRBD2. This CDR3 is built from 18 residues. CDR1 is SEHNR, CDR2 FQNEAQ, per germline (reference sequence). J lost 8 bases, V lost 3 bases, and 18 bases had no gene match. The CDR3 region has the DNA TGTGCCAGCAGCTTTATACGTAGCGGGAAGCCGGAAGGCCATGAGCAGTTCTTC. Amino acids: CASSFIRSGKPEGHEQFF.

CDR3 coding DNA: TGTGCCCCCAAGCAAGGGGGAAACGGATATAGCAATCAGCCCCAGCATTTT. Amino acids: CAPKQGGNGYSNQPQHF. J is TRBJ1-5 and V is TRBV6-4; tentatively, D is TRBD1 (6 bases). Germline V gene lookup returns CDR1 MRHNA and CDR2 SNTAGT. V shed 11 bases and J shed 0 bases, with 23 bases lying between them. The CDR3 has 17 residues.

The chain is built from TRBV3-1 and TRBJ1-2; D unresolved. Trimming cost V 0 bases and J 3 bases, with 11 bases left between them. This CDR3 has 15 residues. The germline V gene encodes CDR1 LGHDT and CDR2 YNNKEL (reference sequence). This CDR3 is CASSQDVVAYYGYTF. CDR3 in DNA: TGTGCCAGCAGCCAAGACGTTGTGGCCTACTATGGCTACACCTTC. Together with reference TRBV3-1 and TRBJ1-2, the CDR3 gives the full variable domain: DTAVSQTPKYLVTQMGNDKSIKCEQNLGHDTMYWYKQDSKKFLKIMFSYNNKELIINETVPNRFSPKSPDKAHLNLHINSLELGDSAVYFCASSQDVVAYYGYTFGSGTRLTVV.

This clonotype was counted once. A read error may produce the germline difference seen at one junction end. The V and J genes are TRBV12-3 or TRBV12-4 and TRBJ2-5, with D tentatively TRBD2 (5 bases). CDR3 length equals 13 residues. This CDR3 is CVSSFGSTGEQYF. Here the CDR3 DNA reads TGTGTCAGCAGTTTCGGAAGTACCGGGGAGCAGTACTTC.

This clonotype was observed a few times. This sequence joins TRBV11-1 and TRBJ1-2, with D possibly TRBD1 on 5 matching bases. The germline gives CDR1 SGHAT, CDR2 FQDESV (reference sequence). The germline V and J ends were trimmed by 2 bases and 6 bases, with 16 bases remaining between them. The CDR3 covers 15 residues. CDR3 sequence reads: CASSLTPGSNHGYTF. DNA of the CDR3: TGTGCCAGCAGCTTAACTCCAGGGTCAAACCATGGCTACACCTTC.

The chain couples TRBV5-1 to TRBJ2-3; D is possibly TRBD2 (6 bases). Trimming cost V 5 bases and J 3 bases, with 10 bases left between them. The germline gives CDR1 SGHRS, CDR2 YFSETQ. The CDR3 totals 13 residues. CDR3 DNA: TGCGCCAGCAGAGCTCGGGAGACAGATACGCAGTATTTT. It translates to CASRARETDTQYF.

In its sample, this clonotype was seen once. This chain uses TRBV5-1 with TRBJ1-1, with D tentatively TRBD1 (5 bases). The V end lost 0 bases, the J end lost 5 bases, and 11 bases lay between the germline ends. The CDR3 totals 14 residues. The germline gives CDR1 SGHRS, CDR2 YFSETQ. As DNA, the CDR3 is TGCGCCAGCAGCTTGGCCGGCAGGACAACTGAAGCTTTCTTT. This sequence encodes CASSLAGRTTEAFF.

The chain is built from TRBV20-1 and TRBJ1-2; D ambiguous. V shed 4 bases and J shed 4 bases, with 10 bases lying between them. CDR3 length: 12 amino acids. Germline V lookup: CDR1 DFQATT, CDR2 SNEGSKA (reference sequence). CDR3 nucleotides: TGCAGTGCTACCAAAGAGGCCTATGGCTACACCTTC. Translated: CSATKEAYGYTF.

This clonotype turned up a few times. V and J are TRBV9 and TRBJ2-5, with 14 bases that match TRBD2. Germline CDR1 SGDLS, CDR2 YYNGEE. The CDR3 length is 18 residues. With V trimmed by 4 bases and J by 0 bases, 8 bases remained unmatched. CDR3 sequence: CASSPGTSGGEYQETQYF. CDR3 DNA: TGTGCCAGCAGCCCCGGGACTAGCGGGGGAGAATACCAAGAGACCCAGTACTTC.

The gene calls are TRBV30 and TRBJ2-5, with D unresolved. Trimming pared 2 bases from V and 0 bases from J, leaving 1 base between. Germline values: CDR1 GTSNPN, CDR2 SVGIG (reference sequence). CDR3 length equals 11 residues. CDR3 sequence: CAWSYQETQYF. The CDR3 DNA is TGTGCCTGGAGTTACCAAGAGACCCAGTACTTC. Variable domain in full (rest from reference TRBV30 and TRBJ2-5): SQTIHQWPATLVQPVGSPLSLECTVEGTSNPNLYWYRQAAGRGLQLLFYSVGIGQISSEVPQNLSASRPQDRQFILSSKKLLLSDSGFYLCAWSYQETQYFGPGTRLLVL.

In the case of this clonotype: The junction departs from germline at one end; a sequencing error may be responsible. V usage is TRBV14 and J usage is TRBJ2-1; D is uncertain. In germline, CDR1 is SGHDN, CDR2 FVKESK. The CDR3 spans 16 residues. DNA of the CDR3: TGTGCCAGCAGCCACCTTGACCGAATCTCCTACCATGAGCAGTTCTTC. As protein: CASSHLDRISYHEQFF.

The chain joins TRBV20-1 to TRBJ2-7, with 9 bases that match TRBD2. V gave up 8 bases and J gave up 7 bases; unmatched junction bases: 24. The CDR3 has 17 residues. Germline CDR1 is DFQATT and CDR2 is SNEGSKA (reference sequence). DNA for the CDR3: TGCAGTTCAAAAGGAGGTAGCGGGGGCCCCCAAGCTGGGGAGCAGTACTTC. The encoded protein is CSSKGGSGGPQAGEQYF.

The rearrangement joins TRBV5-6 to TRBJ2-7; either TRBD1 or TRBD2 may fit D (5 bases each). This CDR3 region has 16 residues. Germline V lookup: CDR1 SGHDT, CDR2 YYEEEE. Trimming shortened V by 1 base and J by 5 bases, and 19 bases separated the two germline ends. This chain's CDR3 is CASSLRFEGQGHEQYF. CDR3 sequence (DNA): TGTGCCAGCAGCTTGCGCTTCGAGGGCCAGGGCCACGAGCAGTACTTC.

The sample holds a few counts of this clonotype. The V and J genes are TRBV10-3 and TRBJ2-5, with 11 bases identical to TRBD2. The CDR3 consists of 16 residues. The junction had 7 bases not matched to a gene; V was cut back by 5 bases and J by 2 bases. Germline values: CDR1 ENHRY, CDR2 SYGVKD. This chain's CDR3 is CAISPYSGRAQETQYF. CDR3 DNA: TGTGCCATCAGTCCATATAGCGGGAGGGCGCAAGAGACCCAGTACTTC.

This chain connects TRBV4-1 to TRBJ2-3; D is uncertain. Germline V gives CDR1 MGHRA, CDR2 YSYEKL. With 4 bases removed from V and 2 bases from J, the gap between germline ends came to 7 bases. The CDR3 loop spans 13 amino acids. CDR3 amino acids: CASSLRTTDTQYF. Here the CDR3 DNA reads TGCGCCAGCAGCCTAAGGACCACAGATACGCAGTATTTT.

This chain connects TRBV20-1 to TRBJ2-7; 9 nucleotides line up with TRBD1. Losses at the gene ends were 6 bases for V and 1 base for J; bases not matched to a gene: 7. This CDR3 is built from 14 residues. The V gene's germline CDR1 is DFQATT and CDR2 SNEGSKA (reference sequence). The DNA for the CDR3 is TGCAGTGCAACCGGGACAGGGATTTCCTACGAGCAGTACTTC. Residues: CSATGTGISYEQYF.

The CDR3 nucleotides read TGCGCCAGCAGTCAAACCTCGGCAATCGGGGGCACAGATACGCAGTATTTT. Protein: CASSQTSAIGGTDTQYF. The chain uses TRBV4-1 and TRBJ2-3, with D possibly being TRBD2 (5 bases). This CDR3 has 17 amino acids. The V and J ends lost 6 bases and 1 base respectively, with 20 bases between them. From germline, CDR1 is MGHRA and CDR2 YSYEKL.

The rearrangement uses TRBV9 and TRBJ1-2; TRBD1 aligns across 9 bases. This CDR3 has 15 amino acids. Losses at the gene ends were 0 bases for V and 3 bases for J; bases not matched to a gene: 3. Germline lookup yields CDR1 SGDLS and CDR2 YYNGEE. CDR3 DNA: TGTGCCAGCAGCGTAGACAGGGGGCCTGACTATGGCTACACCTTC. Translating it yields CASSVDRGPDYGYTF.

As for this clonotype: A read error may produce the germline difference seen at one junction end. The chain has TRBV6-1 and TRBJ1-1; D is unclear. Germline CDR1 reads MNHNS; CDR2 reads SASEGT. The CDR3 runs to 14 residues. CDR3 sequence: CASRETLMNTEAFF. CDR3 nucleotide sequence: TGTGCCAGCCGTGAGACACTTATGAACACTGAAGCTTTCTTT.

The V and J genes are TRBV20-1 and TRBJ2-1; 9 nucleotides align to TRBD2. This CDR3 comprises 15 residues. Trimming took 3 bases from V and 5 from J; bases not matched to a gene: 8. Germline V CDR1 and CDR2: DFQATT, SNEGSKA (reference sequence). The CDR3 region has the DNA TGCAGTGCTAGGGTGCTAGCGGGAAGGAACAATGAGCAGTTCTTC. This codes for CSARVLAGRNNEQFF.